Described below is a single T cell receptor beta chain sequence and its context. Its antigen is not known. Profiling relied on immunoSEQ multiplex PCR, and the TCRdb table lists in-frame clones only, not all of them. The sample shows about 32,000 clones, roughly 90% of them seen only once. V dropped 8 bases and J dropped 2 bases, with 21 bases sitting between them. CDR1 and CDR2 from the germline V gene are MNHEY and SMNVEV (reference sequence). The CDR3 runs to 16 residues. The data are from a study of T cells in localized non-small cell lung cancer. Study-wide results and limits: Longer survival (overall) was linked to higher T cell density in blood.

The sequence was obtained from a woman between 35 and 75 years old with stage III lung adenocarcinoma. V gene TRBV27 combines with J gene TRBJ2-5; a weak D match, TRBD1 (6 bases). The specimen comprised peripheral blood mononuclear cells, sampled before any cancer treatment. CDR3 residues: CASLDGAGVEQETQYF. The CDR3 nucleotides are TGTGCCAGCCTAGACGGGGCAGGGGTGGAACAAGAGACCCAGTACTTC.